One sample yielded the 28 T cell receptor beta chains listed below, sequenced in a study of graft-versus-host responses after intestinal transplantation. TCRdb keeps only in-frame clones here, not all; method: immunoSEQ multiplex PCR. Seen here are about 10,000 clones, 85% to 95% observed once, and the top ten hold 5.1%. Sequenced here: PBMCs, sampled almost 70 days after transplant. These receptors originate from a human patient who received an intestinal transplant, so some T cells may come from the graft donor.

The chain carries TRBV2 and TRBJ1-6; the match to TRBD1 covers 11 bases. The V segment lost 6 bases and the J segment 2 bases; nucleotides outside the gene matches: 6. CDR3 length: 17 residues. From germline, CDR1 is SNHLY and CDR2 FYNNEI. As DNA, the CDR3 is TGTGCCAGCAGGGAACCGGGACAGGGGGCCTATAATTCACCCCTCCACTTT. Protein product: CASREPGQGAYNSPLHF.

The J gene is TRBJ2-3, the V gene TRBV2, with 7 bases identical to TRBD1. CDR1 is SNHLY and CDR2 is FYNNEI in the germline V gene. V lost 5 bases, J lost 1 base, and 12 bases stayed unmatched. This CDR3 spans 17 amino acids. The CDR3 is CASSSFAGGPGTDTQYF. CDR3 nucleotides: TGTGCCAGCAGTTCATTTGCAGGGGGACCCGGCACAGATACGCAGTATTTT.

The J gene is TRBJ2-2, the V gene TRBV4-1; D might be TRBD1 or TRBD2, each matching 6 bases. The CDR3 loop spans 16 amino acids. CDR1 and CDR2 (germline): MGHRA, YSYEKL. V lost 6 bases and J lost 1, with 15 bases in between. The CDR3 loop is CASSNLEGGNTGELFF. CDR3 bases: TGCGCCAGCAGTAACTTAGAGGGGGGGAACACCGGGGAGCTGTTTTTT.

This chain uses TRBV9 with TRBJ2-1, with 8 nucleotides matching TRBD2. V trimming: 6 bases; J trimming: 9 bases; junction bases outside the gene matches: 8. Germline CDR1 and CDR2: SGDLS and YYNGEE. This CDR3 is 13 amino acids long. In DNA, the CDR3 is TGTGCCAGCACCGGAAGCGGGAGCGGTGAGCAGTTCTTC. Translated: CASTGSGSGEQFF.

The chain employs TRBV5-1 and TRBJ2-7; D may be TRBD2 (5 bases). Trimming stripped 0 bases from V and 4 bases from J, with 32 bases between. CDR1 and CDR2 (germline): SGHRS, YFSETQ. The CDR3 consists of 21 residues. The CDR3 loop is CASSLGSRELAQPHSSYEQYF. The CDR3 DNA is TGCGCCAGCAGCTTGGGTTCTCGGGAACTGGCTCAGCCCCATAGCAGTTACGAGCAGTACTTC.

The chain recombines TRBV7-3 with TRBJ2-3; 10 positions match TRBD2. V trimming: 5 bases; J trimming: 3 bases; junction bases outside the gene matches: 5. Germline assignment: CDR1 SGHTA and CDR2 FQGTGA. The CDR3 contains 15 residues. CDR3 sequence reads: CASSRLAGETDTQYF. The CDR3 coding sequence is TGTGCCAGCAGCCGTCTAGCGGGGGAAACAGATACGCAGTATTTT.

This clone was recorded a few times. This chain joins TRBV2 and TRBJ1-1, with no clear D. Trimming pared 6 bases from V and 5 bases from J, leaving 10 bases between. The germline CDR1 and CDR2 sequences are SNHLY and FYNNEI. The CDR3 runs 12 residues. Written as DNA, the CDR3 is TGTGCCAGCAGAGGATATGGGACTGAAGCTTTCTTT. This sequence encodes CASRGYGTEAFF.

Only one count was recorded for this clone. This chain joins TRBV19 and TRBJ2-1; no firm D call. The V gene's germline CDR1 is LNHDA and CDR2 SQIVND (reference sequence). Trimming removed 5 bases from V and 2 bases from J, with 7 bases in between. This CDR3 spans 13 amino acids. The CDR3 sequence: CASSPRTYNEQFF. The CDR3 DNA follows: TGTGCCAGTAGTCCCCGGACCTACAATGAGCAGTTCTTC.

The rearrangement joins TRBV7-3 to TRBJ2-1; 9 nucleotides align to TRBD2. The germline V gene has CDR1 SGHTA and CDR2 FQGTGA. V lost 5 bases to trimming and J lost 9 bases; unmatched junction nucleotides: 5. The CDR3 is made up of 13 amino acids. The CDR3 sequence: CASSPLTSGEQFF. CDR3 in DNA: TGTGCCAGCAGCCCCCTGACTAGCGGTGAGCAGTTCTTC.

The CDR3 here is CASSWQETYEQYF. CDR3 nucleotides: TGCGCCAGCAGCTGGCAGGAGACTTACGAGCAGTACTTC. The rearrangement joins TRBV5-1 to TRBJ2-7, with D hard to call. Germline CDR1 reads SGHRS; CDR2 reads YFSETQ. There are 13 residues in the CDR3. V was shortened by 3 bases and J by 4 bases, with 11 bases between the two germline ends.

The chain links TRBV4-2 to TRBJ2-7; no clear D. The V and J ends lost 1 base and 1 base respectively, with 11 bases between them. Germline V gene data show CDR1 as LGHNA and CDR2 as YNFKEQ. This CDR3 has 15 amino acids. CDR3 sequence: CASSQGTWGSYEQYF. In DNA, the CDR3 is TGTGCCAGCAGCCAAGGGACCTGGGGATCCTACGAGCAGTACTTC.

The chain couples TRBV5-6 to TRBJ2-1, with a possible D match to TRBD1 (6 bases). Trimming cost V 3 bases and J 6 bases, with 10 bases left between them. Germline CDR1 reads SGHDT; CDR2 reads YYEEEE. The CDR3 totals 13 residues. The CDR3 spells CASSSGTPNEQFF. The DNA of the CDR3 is TGTGCCAGCAGCTCGGGGACACCCAATGAGCAGTTCTTC.

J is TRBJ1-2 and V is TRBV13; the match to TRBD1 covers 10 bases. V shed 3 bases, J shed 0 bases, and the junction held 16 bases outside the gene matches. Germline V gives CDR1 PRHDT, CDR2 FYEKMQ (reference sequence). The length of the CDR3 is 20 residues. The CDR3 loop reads CASSFSGVVQGQGANYGYTF. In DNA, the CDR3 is TGTGCCAGCAGCTTTTCCGGCGTAGTCCAAGGACAGGGGGCTAACTATGGCTACACCTTC.

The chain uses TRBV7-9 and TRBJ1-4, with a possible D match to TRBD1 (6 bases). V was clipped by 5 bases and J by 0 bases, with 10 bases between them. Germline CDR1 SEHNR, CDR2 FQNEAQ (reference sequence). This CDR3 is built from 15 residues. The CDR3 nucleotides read TGTGCCAGCAGCAGCCGGACAGCAACTAATGAAAAACTGTTTTTT. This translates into CASSSRTATNEKLFF. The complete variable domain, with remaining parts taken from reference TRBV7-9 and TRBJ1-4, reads DTGVSQNPRHKITKRGQNVTFRCDPISEHNRLYWYRQTLGQGPEFLTYFQNEAQLEKSRLLSDRFSAERPKGSFSTLEIQRTEQGDSAMYLCASSSRTATNEKLFFGSGTQLSVL.

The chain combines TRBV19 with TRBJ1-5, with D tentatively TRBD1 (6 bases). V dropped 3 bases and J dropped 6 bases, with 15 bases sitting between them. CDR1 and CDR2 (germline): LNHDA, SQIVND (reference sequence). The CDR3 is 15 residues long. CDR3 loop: CASSIGGLVSQPQHF. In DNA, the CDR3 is TGTGCCAGTAGTATCGGGGGGCTCGTGAGTCAGCCCCAGCATTTT.

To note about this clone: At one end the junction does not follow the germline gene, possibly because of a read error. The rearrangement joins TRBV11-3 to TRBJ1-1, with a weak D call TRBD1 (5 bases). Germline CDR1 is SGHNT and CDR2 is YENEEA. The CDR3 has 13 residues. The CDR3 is CASSLEEDTEAFF. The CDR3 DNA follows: TGTGCCAGCAGCTTAGAGGAGGACACTGAAGCTTTTTTT.

CDR3 DNA: TGTGCCAGCAGCTTAATAGGCAGATACAATGAGCAGTTCTTC. It yields the protein CASSLIGRYNEQFF. The chain links TRBV7-3 to TRBJ2-1; no definite D call. This CDR3 has 14 residues. CDR1 is SGHTA and CDR2 is FQGTGA in the germline V gene. The germline V and J ends were trimmed by 1 base and 4 bases, with 8 bases remaining between them.

The CDR3 sequence: CASSSGTSPTDTQYF. CDR3 nucleotides: TGTGCCAGCAGCTCCGGGACTTCACCCACAGATACGCAGTATTTT. The V gene is TRBV5-4, the J gene TRBJ2-3; a possible D gene is TRBD2 (6 bases). CDR3 length equals 15 residues. Germline CDR1 SGHNT, CDR2 YYREEE (reference sequence). Trimming removed 3 bases at V and 2 bases at J, with 13 bases between.

The CDR3, as DNA: TGTGCCAGCAGCTTAGGTACTGTTAGCGGGAGTTGGGCCTACAATGAGCAGTTCTTC. This encodes CASSLGTVSGSWAYNEQFF. The J gene is TRBJ2-1, the V gene TRBV7-9; 9 positions match TRBD2. CDR3 length equals 19 residues. The germline V gene encodes CDR1 SEHNR and CDR2 FQNEAQ (reference sequence). V shed 1 base, J shed 2 bases, and the junction held 12 bases outside the gene matches.

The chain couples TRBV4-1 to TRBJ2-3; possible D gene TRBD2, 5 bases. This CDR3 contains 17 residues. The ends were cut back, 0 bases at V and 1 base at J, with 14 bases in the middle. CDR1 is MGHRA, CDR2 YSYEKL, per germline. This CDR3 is CASSQDHTTEGTDTQYF. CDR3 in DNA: TGCGCCAGCAGCCAAGATCATACTACGGAGGGCACAGATACGCAGTATTTT.

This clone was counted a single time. CDR3 nucleotides: TGTGCCAGCAGCAAAGCTGGGGGGACCCTTCAAGAGACCCAGTACTTC. This encodes CASSKAGGTLQETQYF. The gene calls are TRBV21-1 and TRBJ2-5; TRBD2 was called by the table and not checked on the DNA. TRBV21-1 is described as a pseudogene. The CDR3 runs to 16 residues.

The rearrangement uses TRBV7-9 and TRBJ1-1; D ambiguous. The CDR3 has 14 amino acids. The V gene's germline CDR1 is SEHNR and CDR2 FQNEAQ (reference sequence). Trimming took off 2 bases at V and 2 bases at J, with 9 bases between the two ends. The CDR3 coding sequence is TGTGCCAGCAGCTTAATGGGCCAAAACACTGAAGCTTTCTTT. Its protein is CASSLMGQNTEAFF.

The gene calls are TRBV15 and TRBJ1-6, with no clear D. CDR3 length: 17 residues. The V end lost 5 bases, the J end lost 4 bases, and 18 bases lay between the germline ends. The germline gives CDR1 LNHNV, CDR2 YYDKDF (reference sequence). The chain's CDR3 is CATSGEKEARYNSPLHF. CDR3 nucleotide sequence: TGTGCCACCAGCGGGGAGAAGGAGGCCCGTTATAATTCACCCCTCCACTTT. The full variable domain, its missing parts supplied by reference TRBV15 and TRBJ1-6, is DAMVIQNPRYQVTQFGKPVTLSCSQTLNHNVMYWYQQKSSQAPKLLFHYYDKDFNNEADTPDNFQSRRPNTSFCFLDIRSPGLGDTAMYLCATSGEKEARYNSPLHFGNGTRLTVT.

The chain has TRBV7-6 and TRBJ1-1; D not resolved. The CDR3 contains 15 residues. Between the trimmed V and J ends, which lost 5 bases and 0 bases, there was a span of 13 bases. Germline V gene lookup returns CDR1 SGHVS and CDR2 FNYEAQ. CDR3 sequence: CASSPLTRLNTEAFF. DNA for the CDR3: TGTGCCAGCAGCCCCCTAACAAGGCTGAACACTGAAGCTTTCTTT. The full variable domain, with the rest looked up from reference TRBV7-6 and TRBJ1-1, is GAGVSQSPRYKVTKRGQDVALRCDPISGHVSLYWYRQALGQGPEFLTYFNYEAQQDKSGLPNDRFSAERPEGSISTLTIQRTEQRDSAMYRCASSPLTRLNTEAFFGQGTRLTVV.

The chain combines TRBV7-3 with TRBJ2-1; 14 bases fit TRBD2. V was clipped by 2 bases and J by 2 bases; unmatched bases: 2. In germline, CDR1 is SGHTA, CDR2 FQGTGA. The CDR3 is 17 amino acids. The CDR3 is CASSLSTSGRAYNEQFF. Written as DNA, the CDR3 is TGTGCCAGCAGCTTATCGACTAGCGGGAGGGCCTACAATGAGCAGTTCTTC.

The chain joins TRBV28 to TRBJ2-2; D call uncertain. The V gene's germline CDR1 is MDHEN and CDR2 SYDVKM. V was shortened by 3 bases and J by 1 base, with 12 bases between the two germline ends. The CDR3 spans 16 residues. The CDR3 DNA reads TGTGCCAGCAGTTTTTTCCCCGCCGTGAACACCGGGGAGCTGTTTTTT. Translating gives CASSFFPAVNTGELFF.

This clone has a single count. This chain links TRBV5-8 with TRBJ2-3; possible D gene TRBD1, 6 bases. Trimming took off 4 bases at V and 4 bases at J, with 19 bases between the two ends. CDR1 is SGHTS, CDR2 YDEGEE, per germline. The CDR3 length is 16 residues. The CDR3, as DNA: TGTGCCAGCAGCCCCCCGGGACACCGAAGGCCAGATACGCAGTATTTT. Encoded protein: CASSPPGHRRPDTQYF.

CDR3 coding DNA: TGTGCCAGCAGCGTACAGGGGGCGAGCCACGAGCAGTACTTC. Protein sequence: CASSVQGASHEQYF. The V gene is TRBV9, the J gene TRBJ2-7; TRBD1 agrees at 8 bases. The CDR3 runs to 14 residues. The J segment lost 5 bases and the V segment lost 1 base, leaving 5 bases of the junction unmatched. Germline V gene data show CDR1 as SGDLS and CDR2 as YYNGEE.